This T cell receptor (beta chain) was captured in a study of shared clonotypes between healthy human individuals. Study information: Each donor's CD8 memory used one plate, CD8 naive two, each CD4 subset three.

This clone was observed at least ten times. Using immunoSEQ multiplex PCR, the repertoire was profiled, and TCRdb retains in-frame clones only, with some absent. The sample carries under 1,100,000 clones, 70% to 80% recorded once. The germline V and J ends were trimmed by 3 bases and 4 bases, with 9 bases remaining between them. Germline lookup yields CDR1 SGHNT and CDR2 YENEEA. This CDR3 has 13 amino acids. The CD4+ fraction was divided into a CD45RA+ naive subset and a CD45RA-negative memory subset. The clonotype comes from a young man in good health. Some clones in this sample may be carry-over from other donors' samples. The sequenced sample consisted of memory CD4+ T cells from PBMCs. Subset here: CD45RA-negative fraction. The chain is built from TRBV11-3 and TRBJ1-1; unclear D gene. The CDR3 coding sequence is TGTGCCAGCAGCTTCGGACCCATCACTGAAGCTTTCTTT. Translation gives CASSFGPITEAFF.